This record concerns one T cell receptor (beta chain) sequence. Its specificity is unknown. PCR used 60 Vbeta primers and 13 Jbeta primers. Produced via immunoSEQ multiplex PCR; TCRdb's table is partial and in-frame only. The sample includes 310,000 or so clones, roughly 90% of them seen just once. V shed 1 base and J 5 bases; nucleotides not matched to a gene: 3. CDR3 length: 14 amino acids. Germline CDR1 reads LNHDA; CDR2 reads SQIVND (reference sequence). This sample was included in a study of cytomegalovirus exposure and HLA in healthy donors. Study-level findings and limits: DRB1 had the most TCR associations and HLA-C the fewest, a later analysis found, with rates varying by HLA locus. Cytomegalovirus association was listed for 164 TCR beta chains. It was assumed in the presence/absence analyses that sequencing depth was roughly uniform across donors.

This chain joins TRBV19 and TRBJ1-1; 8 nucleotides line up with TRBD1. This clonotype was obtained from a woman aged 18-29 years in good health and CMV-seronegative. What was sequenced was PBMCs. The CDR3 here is CASSIGTGRTEAFF. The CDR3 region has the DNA TGTGCCAGTAGTATAGGGACAGGGAGGACTGAAGCTTTCTTT.